This T cell receptor beta chain was captured by sequencing in a study of blood T cell repertoires in COVID-19. About the research overall: The study drew acute and convalescent COVID-19 samples from the United States, Italy and Spain. The cDNA or gDNA used as material had been derived from T cells, B-cell-depleted T cells, or PBMCs.

V dropped 3 bases and J dropped 0; count of bases not matched to a gene: 2. The CDR3 has 15 amino acids. The germline gives CDR1 SGDLS, CDR2 YYNGEE. In the authors' workflow: Scientists estimated how many nucleated cells there were by amplifying reference gene primers. Libraries were prepared by immunoSEQ multiplex PCR; TCRdb keeps only in-frame clonotypes and omits some of them. V and J calls and clone size are copied from that table; D and trimming were computed from the DNA. The data show some 42,000 clones, with roughly 73% seen just once and under 30% held by the top ten. Material for sequencing was peripheral blood. The chain carries TRBV9 and TRBJ1-4, with 7 nucleotides matching TRBD1. This receptor was identified in a woman in her sixties or seventies with acute or convalescent COVID-19. The chain's CDR3 is CASSATGSTNEKLFF. The CDR3, as DNA: TGTGCCAGCAGCGCGACAGGGTCAACTAATGAAAAACTGTTTTTT.